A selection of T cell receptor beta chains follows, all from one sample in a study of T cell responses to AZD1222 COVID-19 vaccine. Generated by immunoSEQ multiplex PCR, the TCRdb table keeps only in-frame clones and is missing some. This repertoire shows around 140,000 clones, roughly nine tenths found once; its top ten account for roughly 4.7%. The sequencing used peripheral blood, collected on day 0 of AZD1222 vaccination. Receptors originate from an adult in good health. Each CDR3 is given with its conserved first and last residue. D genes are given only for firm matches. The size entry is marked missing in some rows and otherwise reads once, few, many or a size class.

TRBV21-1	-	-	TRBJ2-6	CASSKEEGARGANVLTF	TGTGCCAGCAGCAAAGAAGAGGGGGCACGGGGGGCCAACGTCCTGACTTTC
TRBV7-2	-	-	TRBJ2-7	CASSKAGSYEQYF	TGTGCCAGCAGCAAGGCAGGGTCCTACGAGCAGTACTTC
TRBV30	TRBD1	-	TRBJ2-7	CAWGQGSSWYEQYF	TGTGCCTGGGGACAGGGCTCCTCATGGTACGAGCAGTACTTC
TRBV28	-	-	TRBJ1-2	CASSLGRRGASGYTF	TGTGCCAGCAGTTTAGGTCGGAGGGGCGCTTCTGGCTACACCTTC
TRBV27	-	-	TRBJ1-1	CASSFRYGGPTEAFF	TGTGCCAGCAGTTTTCGATATGGTGGGCCCACTGAAGCTTTCTTT
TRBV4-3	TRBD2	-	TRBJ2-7	CASSQAITGGLQYF	TGCGCCAGCAGCCAAGCGATAACGGGAGGTCTGCAGTACTTC
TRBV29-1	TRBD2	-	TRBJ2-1	CSVDKAGVLNEQFF	TGCAGCGTTGATAAAGCGGGAGTCCTCAATGAGCAGTTCTTC
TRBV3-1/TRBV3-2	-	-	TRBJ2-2	CASREVTGELFF	TGTGCCAGCAGGGAAGTTACCGGGGAGCTGTTTTTT
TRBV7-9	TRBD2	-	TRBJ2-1	CASSLSFGTRDNEQFF	TGTGCCAGCAGCTTATCCTTCGGGACTAGGGACAATGAGCAGTTCTTC
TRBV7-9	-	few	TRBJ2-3	CASSSLDKTWLSTDTQYF	TGTGCCAGCAGCTCACTCGACAAGACGTGGCTTAGCACAGATACGCAGTATTTT
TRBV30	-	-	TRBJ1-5	CAWSGSTFYQPQHF	TGTGCCTGGAGTGGATCGACCTTTTATCAGCCCCAGCATTTT
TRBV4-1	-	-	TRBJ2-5	CASSQARTQTEETQYF	TGCGCCAGCAGCCAAGCCAGGACTCAGACCGAAGAGACCCAGTACTTC
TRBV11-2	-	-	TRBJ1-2	CASSLDRYGYTF	TGTGCCAGCAGCTTAGACCGCTATGGCTACACCTTC
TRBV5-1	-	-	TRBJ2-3	CASSLPDHTPTTQYF	TGCGCCAGCAGCTTGCCTGACCACACCCCGACTACGCAGTATTTT
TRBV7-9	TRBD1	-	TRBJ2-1	CASRPGQGYNEQFF	TGTGCCAGCAGACCGGGACAGGGATACAATGAGCAGTTCTTC
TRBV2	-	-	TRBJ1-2	CASRYRDISRTF	TGTGCCAGCAGATACCGGGACATCTCCCGCACCTTC
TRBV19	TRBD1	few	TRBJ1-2	CASTTGQGGTYYGYTF	TGTGCCAGTACTACAGGACAGGGAGGGACCTACTATGGCTACACCTTC
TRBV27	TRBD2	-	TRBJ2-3	CASRLLAGSTDTQYF	TGTGCCAGCAGACTACTAGCGGGAAGCACAGATACGCAGTATTTT
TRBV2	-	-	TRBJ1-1	CASSEAGLTAFF	TGTGCCAGCAGTGAAGCTGGGTTAACGGCTTTCTTT
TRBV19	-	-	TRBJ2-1	CATTAIGNEQFF	TGTGCCACCACAGCTATCGGCAATGAGCAGTTCTTC
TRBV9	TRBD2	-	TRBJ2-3	CASSTLAGHGTDTQYF	TGTGCCAGCAGCACACTAGCGGGACACGGCACAGATACGCAGTATTTT
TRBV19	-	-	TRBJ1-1	CASGSTGINTEAFF	TGTGCCAGTGGGTCAACAGGGATTAACACTGAAGCTTTCTTT
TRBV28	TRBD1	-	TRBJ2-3	CASRERQGRTQYF	TGTGCCAGCAGAGAGAGACAGGGTCGGACGCAGTATTTT
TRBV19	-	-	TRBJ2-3	CASNRAGTDTQYF	TGTGCCAGTAATCGAGCCGGGACAGATACGCAGTATTTT
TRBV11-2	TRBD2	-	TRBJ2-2	CASSPEGLANGELFF	TGTGCCAGCAGCCCGGAGGGACTAGCGAACGGGGAGCTGTTTTTT
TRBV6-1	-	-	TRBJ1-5	CASSEAQKGSQPQHF	TGTGCCAGCAGTGAAGCACAGAAAGGGAGTCAGCCCCAGCATTTT
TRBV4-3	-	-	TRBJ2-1	CASSQSEGGYNEQFF	TGCGCCAGCAGCCAAAGTGAGGGAGGCTACAATGAGCAGTTCTTC
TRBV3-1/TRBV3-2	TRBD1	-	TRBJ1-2	CASSQSDRGSYGYTF	TGTGCCAGCAGCCAATCCGACAGGGGGAGTTATGGCTACACCTTC
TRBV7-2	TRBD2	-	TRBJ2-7	CASSRTSGRSYEQYF	TGTGCCAGCAGCCGGACTAGCGGGAGGAGCTACGAGCAGTACTTC
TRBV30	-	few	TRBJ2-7	CAWSPVGVSYEQYF	TGTGCCTGGAGCCCCGTGGGGGTCTCATACGAGCAGTACTTC
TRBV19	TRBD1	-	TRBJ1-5	CASMAGQGASNQPQHF	TGTGCCAGTATGGCGGGACAGGGGGCGAGCAATCAGCCCCAGCATTTT
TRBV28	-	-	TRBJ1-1	CASSLATSTEAFF	TGTGCCAGCAGTTTGGCCACAAGCACTGAAGCTTTCTTT
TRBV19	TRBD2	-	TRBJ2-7	CASSQGASGTRDLQYF	TGTGCCAGTAGCCAGGGTGCTAGCGGGACCCGTGACTTGCAGTACTTC
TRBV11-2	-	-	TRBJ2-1	CASSLGLAGHNEQFF	TGTGCCAGCAGCTTAGGGTTGGCCGGTCACAATGAGCAGTTCTTC
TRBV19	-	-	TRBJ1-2	CASRSPAGPRYGYTF	TGTGCCAGTAGGAGTCCCGCAGGGCCTCGCTATGGCTACACCTTC
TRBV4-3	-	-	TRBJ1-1	CASSQDWFLGTEAFF	TGCGCCAGCAGCCAAGACTGGTTCTTAGGGACTGAAGCTTTCTTT
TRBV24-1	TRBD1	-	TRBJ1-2	CATRGTGLEGGYTF	TGTGCCACCAGGGGGACAGGGCTGGAGGGTGGCTACACCTTC
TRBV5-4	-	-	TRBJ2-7	CASSVGELREQYF	TGTGCCAGCAGCGTGGGGGAGCTACGCGAGCAGTACTTC
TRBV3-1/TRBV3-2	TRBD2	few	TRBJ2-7	CASSSRLAGVGEQYF	TGTGCCAGCAGCTCAAGACTAGCGGGAGTAGGAGAGCAGTACTTC
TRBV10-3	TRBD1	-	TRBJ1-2	CAISESEGGGRNYGYTF	TGTGCCATCAGTGAGTCGGAAGGAGGGGGCCGTAACTATGGCTACACCTTC
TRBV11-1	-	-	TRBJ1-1	CASSSLHVNTEAFF	TGTGCCAGCAGCTCCTTACACGTGAACACTGAAGCTTTCTTT
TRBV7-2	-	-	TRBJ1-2	CASSPPGGLNYGYTF	TGTGCCAGCAGCCCCCCGGGCGGACTGAACTATGGCTACACCTTC
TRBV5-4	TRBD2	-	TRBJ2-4	CASSDTSEELNIQYF	TGTGCCAGCAGCGATACTAGCGAGGAACTAAACATTCAGTACTTC
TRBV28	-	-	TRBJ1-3	CASSTRWGTGNTIYF	TGTGCCAGCAGTACCCGTTGGGGGACTGGAAACACCATATATTTT
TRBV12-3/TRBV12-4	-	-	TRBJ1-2	CASIRGRSNSYTF	TGTGCCAGCATTCGGGGCAGGTCCAACTCCTACACCTTC
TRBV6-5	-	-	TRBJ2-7	CASSHDDSFYEQYF	TGTGCCAGCAGCCACGACGACAGTTTCTACGAGCAGTACTTC
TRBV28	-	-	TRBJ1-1	CASSFAGLENTEAFF	TGTGCCAGCAGTTTCGCAGGGCTTGAGAACACTGAAGCTTTCTTT
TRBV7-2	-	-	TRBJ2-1	CASSSPAAAREPSYNEQFF	TGTGCCAGCAGCTCGCCCGCGGCGGCCCGGGAGCCCTCCTACAATGAGCAGTTCTTC
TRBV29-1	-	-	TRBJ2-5	CSALRVVGETQYF	TGCAGCGCACTCAGGGTGGTTGGAGAGACCCAGTACTTC
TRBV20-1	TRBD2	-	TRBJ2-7	CSASSAGTRRGYEQYF	TGCAGTGCTAGTTCTGCCGGGACTAGGAGGGGTTACGAGCAGTACTTC
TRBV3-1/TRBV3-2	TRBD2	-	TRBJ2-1	CASSQDTSGRVYNEQFF	TGTGCCAGCAGCCAAGATACTAGCGGGAGGGTATACAATGAGCAGTTCTTC
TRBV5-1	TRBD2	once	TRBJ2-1	CASSLGSGLNYNEQFF	TGCGCCAGCAGCTTGGGTTCGGGACTAAACTACAATGAGCAGTTCTTC
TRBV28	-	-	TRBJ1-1	CASSLVSAEAFF	TGTGCCAGCAGTTTAGTCAGCGCTGAAGCTTTCTTT
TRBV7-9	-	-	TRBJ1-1	CASTSPGSGTSEAFF	TGTGCCAGCACCTCGCCCGGATCCGGGACAAGTGAAGCTTTCTTT
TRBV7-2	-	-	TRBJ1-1	CASSFDRFGTEAFF	TGTGCCAGCAGCTTCGACAGGTTCGGCACTGAAGCTTTCTTT